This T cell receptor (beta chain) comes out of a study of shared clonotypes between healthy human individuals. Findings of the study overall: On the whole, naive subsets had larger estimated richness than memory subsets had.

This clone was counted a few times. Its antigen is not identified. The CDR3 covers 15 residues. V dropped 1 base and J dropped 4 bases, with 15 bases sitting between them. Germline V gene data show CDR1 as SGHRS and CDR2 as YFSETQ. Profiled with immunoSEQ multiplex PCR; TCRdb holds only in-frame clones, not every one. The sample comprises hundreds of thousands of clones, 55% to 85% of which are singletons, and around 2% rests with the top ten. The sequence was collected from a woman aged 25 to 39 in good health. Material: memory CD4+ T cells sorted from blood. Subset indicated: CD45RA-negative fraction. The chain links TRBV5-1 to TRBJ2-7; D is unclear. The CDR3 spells CASSLFGLEGYEQYF. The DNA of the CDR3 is TGCGCCAGCAGCTTGTTCGGGCTTGAAGGTTACGAGCAGTACTTC.